A single sample gave rise to the 10 T cell receptor beta chains below, sequenced in a study of cytomegalovirus exposure and HLA in healthy donors. PCR amplification relied on 60 Vbeta primers (plus 13 Jbeta primers). Only in-frame clones appear in the TCRdb table, and some are missing; sequencing was by immunoSEQ multiplex PCR. The sample yields about 120,000 clones, approximately 78% seen once. Sequenced sample: PBMCs. The receptors here all came from a woman aged 40 to 49 in good health and CMV-seropositive.

The rearrangement uses TRBV5-6 and TRBJ1-2, with a weak D call TRBD1 (5 bases). The CDR3 length is 14 residues. Trimming left V 9 bases short and J 7 bases short, with 22 bases between. Germline V gives CDR1 SGHDT, CDR2 YYEEEE. The DNA of the CDR3 is TGTGCCACCCTTCTCAGTAAGGGGTTTTCTGGCTACACCTTC. Its protein product is CATLLSKGFSGYTF.

V is TRBV5-1 and J is TRBJ2-7; D is possibly TRBD1 (6 bases). There are 14 residues in the CDR3. Trimming took 4 bases from V and 3 from J, leaving 14 bases between them. CDR1 and CDR2 (germline): SGHRS, YFSETQ. The CDR3 protein is CASSPDRNNYEQYF. CDR3 in DNA: TGCGCCAGCAGCCCTGACAGGAATAACTACGAGCAGTACTTC.

This clone appeared a few times. This sequence joins TRBV5-6 and TRBJ1-4, with TRBD1 as a possible D gene (5 bases). With 0 bases removed from V and 12 bases from J, the gap between germline ends came to 12 bases. This CDR3 comprises 13 residues. Germline lookup yields CDR1 SGHDT and CDR2 YYEEEE. The CDR3 reads CASSLGRDLELFF. CDR3 in DNA: TGTGCCAGCAGCTTGGGGCGGGACTTAGAACTGTTTTTT.

The chain recombines TRBV27 with TRBJ1-4; D is possibly TRBD1 (6 bases). Germline assignment: CDR1 MNHEY and CDR2 SMNVEV (reference sequence). The CDR3 has 14 residues. Trimming removed 5 bases at V and 3 bases at J, with 10 bases between. The CDR3 protein is CASSDTGSNEKLFF. In DNA form, the CDR3 reads TGTGCCAGCAGTGATACAGGGTCTAATGAAAAACTGTTTTTT. Full variable domain (remainder filled in from reference TRBV27 and TRBJ1-4): EAQVTQNPRYLITVTGKKLTVTCSQNMNHEYMSWYRQDPGLGLRQIYYSMNVEVTDKGDVPEGYKVSRKEKRNFPLILESPSPNQTSLYFCASSDTGSNEKLFFGSGTQLSVL.

The chain recombines TRBV7-2 with TRBJ2-5; D is possibly TRBD2 (6 bases). The CDR3 runs to 14 residues. CDR1 SGHTA and CDR2 FQGNSA come from the germline V gene. The V and J ends lost 5 bases and 3 bases respectively, with 13 bases between them. CDR3 protein: CASSPIGGEETQYF. In nucleotides, the CDR3 is TGTGCCAGCAGCCCGATAGGCGGGGAAGAGACCCAGTACTTC.

The V call is TRBV7-3, the J call TRBJ1-4, with 12 bases identical to TRBD1. The CDR3 spans 14 residues. Trimming at V came to 4 bases and at J to 14 bases, leaving 8 bases not matched to a gene. CDR1 SGHTA and CDR2 FQGTGA come from the germline V gene. The CDR3 sequence: CASSSQGQGANLFF. Written as DNA, the CDR3 is TGTGCCAGCAGCTCGCAGGGACAGGGGGCAAATCTGTTTTTT.

The rearrangement uses TRBV19 and TRBJ1-5; 8 positions agree with TRBD1. The trim removed 7 bases at V and 7 bases at J, leaving 12 bases unmatched. The CDR3 covers 15 residues. Germline V CDR1 and CDR2: LNHDA, SQIVND (reference sequence). The CDR3 protein is CASTPRQGAGQPQHF. For the CDR3, the DNA is TGTGCCAGTACCCCCCGGCAGGGGGCCGGGCAGCCCCAGCATTTT.

The J gene is TRBJ2-3, the V gene TRBV27, with TRBD2 as a possible D gene (5 bases). V lost 3 bases to trimming and J lost 6 bases, with 10 bases between them. Germline CDR1 is MNHEY and CDR2 is SMNVEV (reference sequence). The CDR3 covers 13 residues. CDR3 loop: CASSLDRGDTQYF. CDR3 DNA: TGTGCCAGCAGTTTGGACCGCGGGGATACGCAGTATTTT.

The rearrangement uses TRBV5-1 and TRBJ2-2; the match to TRBD1 covers 7 bases. The trim removed 3 bases at V and 1 base at J, leaving 3 bases unmatched. This CDR3 is 15 amino acids long. Germline V CDR1 and CDR2: SGHRS, YFSETQ. DNA for the CDR3: TGCGCCAGCAGCTCGGGACAGAAGAACACCGGGGAGCTGTTTTTT. Translation gives CASSSGQKNTGELFF.

The J gene is TRBJ2-7, the V gene TRBV4-3; 8 nucleotides align to TRBD2. This CDR3 spans 14 amino acids. Germline lookup yields CDR1 LGHNA and CDR2 YSLEER. V lost 0 bases and J lost 5; bases outside the gene matches: 3. The CDR3 reads CASSQDPAGDEQYF. The CDR3 DNA sequence: TGCGCCAGCAGCCAAGATCCAGCGGGGGACGAGCAGTACTTC.